A selection of T cell receptor beta chains follows, all from one sample in a study of cytotoxic CD8 clonotypes in ibrutinib-treated CLL. Repertoires were generated with immunoSEQ multiplex PCR, while TCRdb's copy carries only in-frame clones and drops some. The top ten clones hold 37% of a sample with 110,000 or so clones, about 53% of them seen once. This specimen was PBMCs, taken after 24 months of ibrutinib treatment. The receptors here all came from a human donor with chronic lymphocytic leukemia. Both conserved end residues are part of each CDR3. The order of the fields is D gene, clone size, V gene, J gene, CDR3 protein, CDR3 DNA. A D gene is named only where the DNA matches it firmly. Size tells how often a clone was seen (once, few, many) or the class of an expanded clone, and some rows leave it out.

.	.	TRBV4-3	TRBJ2-2	CASSQGQGTGELFF	TGCGCCAGCAGCCAAGGGCAGGGAACCGGGGAGCTGTTTTTT
.	.	TRBV19	TRBJ1-2	CASSFDSAFYGYTF	TGTGCCAGTAGTTTCGACAGCGCATTCTATGGCTACACCTTC
TRBD1	.	TRBV19	TRBJ1-5	CATSDRDYSNQPQHF	TGTGCCACGTCGGACAGGGACTATAGCAATCAGCCCCAGCATTTT
.	.	TRBV5-1	TRBJ2-7	CASMGQGRDYEQYF	TGCGCCAGCATGGGCCAGGGTCGAGATTACGAGCAGTACTTC
.	.	TRBV9	TRBJ2-7	CASSAGEQQRNEQYF	TGTGCCAGCAGCGCCGGGGAACAACAAAGGAACGAGCAGTACTTC
TRBD1	.	TRBV9	TRBJ2-1	CASSVNSGQGIMANEQFF	TGTGCCAGCAGCGTGAATTCGGGACAGGGAATAATGGCCAATGAGCAGTTCTTC
.	once	TRBV9	TRBJ1-2	CATYEQGSNYGYTF	TGTGCCACCTATGAACAGGGATCTAACTATGGCTACACCTTC
.	.	TRBV7-6	TRBJ1-1	CASSSGTENTEAFF	TGTGCCAGCAGCTCCGGGACCGAGAACACTGAAGCTTTCTTT
.	few	TRBV19	TRBJ1-2	CASRFARSQGDGYTF	TGTGCCAGTCGATTCGCTCGGAGCCAAGGGGATGGCTACACCTTC
TRBD1	.	TRBV7-2	TRBJ2-3	CASRRPTGVADTQYF	TGTGCCAGCAGACGCCCGACAGGGGTGGCAGATACGCAGTATTTT
.	few	TRBV6-5	TRBJ2-5	CASSYTPWTLGTQYF	TGTGCCAGCAGTTACACCCCTTGGACGTTGGGGACCCAGTACTTC
.	.	TRBV10-3	TRBJ1-2	CAISKDRSDYGYTF	TGTGCCATCTCGAAAGACAGGAGTGACTATGGCTACACCTTC
.	few	TRBV4-1	TRBJ1-4	CASSQRPQATNEKLFF	TGCGCCAGCAGCCAACGCCCTCAGGCAACTAATGAAAAACTGTTTTTT
.	few	TRBV29-1	TRBJ2-7	CSVEIWQAKNEQYF	TGCAGCGTTGAAATTTGGCAGGCGAAAAACGAGCAGTACTTC
TRBD1	.	TRBV28	TRBJ1-5	CASSPSSGGWKPQHF	TGTGCCAGCAGTCCATCATCAGGGGGCTGGAAGCCCCAGCATTTT